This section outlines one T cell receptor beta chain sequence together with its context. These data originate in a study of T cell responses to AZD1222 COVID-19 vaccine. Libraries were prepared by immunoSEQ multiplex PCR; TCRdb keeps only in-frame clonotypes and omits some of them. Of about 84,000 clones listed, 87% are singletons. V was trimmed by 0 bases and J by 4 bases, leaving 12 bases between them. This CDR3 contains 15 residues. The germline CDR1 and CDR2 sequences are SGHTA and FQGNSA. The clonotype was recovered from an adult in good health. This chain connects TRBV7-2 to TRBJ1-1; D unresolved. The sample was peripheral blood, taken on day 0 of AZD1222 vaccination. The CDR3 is CASSLANRAGTEAFF. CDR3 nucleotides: TGTGCCAGCAGCTTAGCGAATAGGGCCGGCACTGAAGCTTTCTTT.